The next 14 T cell receptor beta chains were all read from a single sample in a study of regulatory T cells in long-lasting Graves disease. Arm-PCR of CDR3 regions and iRepertoire HTBI primers were used to build TCR beta libraries. TCRdb analysed the multiplex PCR reads with MiXCR anew, one entry per CDR3 protein. The data contain roughly 300,000 distinct CDR3 sequences, around 20% of them singletons. Documented time point: persistent/refractory GD, antithyroid drugs over 5 years with positive TRAb. Extracted PBMC RNA gave rise to the TCR library. This sample comprised peripheral blood mononuclear cells (PBMCs), obtained when the disease was refractory, from a patient treated with antithyroid drugs. Every receptor here comes from a female donor with Graves disease.

The rearrangement joins TRBV5-1 to TRBJ1-4, with 8 bases aligning to TRBD1. The CDR3 is 17 amino acids. The germline V gene has CDR1 SGHRS and CDR2 YFSETQ. The V and J ends lost 0 bases and 7 bases, in that order; junction bases with no gene match: 11. The CDR3 DNA reads TGCGCCAGCAGCTTGGCCTATCTTGGGACAGGAAGTGAAAAACTGTTTTTT. Its translation: CASSLAYLGTGSEKLFF. Drawing the rest from reference TRBV5-1 and TRBJ1-4, the complete variable domain is KAGVTQTPRYLIKTRGQQVTLSCSPISGHRSVSWYQQTPGQGLQFLFEYFSETQRNKGNFPGRFSGRQFSNSRSEMNVSTLELGDSALYLCASSLAYLGTGSEKLFFGSGTQLSVL.

In its sample, this clonotype was seen a few times. In nucleotides, the CDR3 is TGTGCCAGTAGCCACCGGGACTTACAAGAGACCCAGTACTTC. It is translated as CASSHRDLQETQYF. The chain couples TRBV19 to TRBJ2-5; weak D call: TRBD2 (6 bases). Germline CDR1 and CDR2: LNHDA and SQIVND (reference sequence). This CDR3 comprises 14 residues. V was pared by 6 bases and J by 2 bases, with 13 bases between.

This clonotype came up a few times. The chain links TRBV12-3 or TRBV12-4 to TRBJ2-2; no reliable D call. This CDR3 is built from 16 residues. V was shortened by 6 bases and J by 4 bases, with 18 bases between the two germline ends. CDR3 bases: TGTGCCAGCAGCGAGGAGTACCTTTCCTTCACCGGGGAGCTGTTTTTT. Translation gives CASSEEYLSFTGELFF.

J is TRBJ2-3 and V is TRBV28, with D perhaps TRBD1 or TRBD2 (6 bases each). CDR3 length equals 16 residues. V was clipped by 3 bases and J by 1 base, with 14 bases between them. CDR1 is MDHEN and CDR2 is SYDVKM in the germline V gene. In nucleotides, the CDR3 is TGTGCCAGCAGTTTGGGTGGGGGGCCCGGCACAGATACGCAGTATTTT. It codes for CASSLGGGPGTDTQYF.

The genes are TRBV20-1 and TRBJ1-1; TRBD1 might be the D (6 bases). Germline-derived CDR1 and CDR2 are DFQATT and SNEGSKA (reference sequence). The length of the CDR3 is 13 residues. Trimming stripped 6 bases from V and 0 bases from J, with 11 bases between. The CDR3 loop reads CSAPGTLNTEAFF. CDR3 nucleotides: TGCAGTGCCCCCGGGACATTGAACACTGAAGCTTTCTTT.

J is TRBJ2-5 and V is TRBV20-1; the D call may be TRBD1 or TRBD2 (6 bases each). The CDR3 runs to 13 residues. Germline CDR1 is DFQATT and CDR2 is SNEGSKA (reference sequence). The V end lost 1 base, the J end lost 3 bases, and 9 bases lay between the germline ends. CDR3 amino acids: CSARGGGKETQYF. CDR3 in DNA: TGCAGTGCTAGAGGAGGGGGGAAAGAGACCCAGTACTTC.

Here the CDR3 reads CAWSDGSYTEAFF. The CDR3 region has the DNA TGTGCCTGGTCTGATGGGAGTTACACTGAAGCTTTCTTT. The V gene is TRBV30, the J gene TRBJ1-1; D call uncertain. The V and J ends lost 5 bases and 3 bases respectively, with 13 bases between them. CDR3 length: 13 amino acids. Per the germline V gene, CDR1 is GTSNPN and CDR2 is SVGIG (reference sequence).

In nucleotides, the CDR3 is TGCGCCAGCAGCCAAGAAGCTAGCGGGAGCTCCTACGAGCAGTACTTC. Its translation: CASSQEASGSSYEQYF. The chain combines TRBV4-1 with TRBJ2-7, with 10 positions matching TRBD2. The germline V gene encodes CDR1 MGHRA and CDR2 YSYEKL. This CDR3 is built from 16 residues. Trimming removed 0 bases from V and 0 bases from J; junction bases left unmatched: 2.

The chain uses TRBV7-9 and TRBJ1-1, with 7 bases matching TRBD1. The J segment lost 4 bases and the V segment lost 6 bases, leaving 8 bases of the junction unmatched. Germline V gene lookup returns CDR1 SEHNR and CDR2 FQNEAQ (reference sequence). The CDR3 runs to 14 residues. CDR3: CASRKGAPITEAFF. CDR3 nucleotide sequence: TGTGCCAGCAGGAAGGGGGCCCCGATCACTGAAGCTTTCTTT.

This clonotype was seen more than once but under ten times. The V and J genes are TRBV29-1 and TRBJ2-7, with 8 positions matching TRBD1. The CDR3 contains 13 residues. Germline assignment: CDR1 SQVTM and CDR2 ANQGSEA. Trimming cost V 6 bases and J 2 bases; bases outside gene matches: 6. The CDR3 DNA reads TGCAGCGTCGCGACAGGGGTCCCCTACGAGCAGTACTTC. Protein sequence: CSVATGVPYEQYF.

The CDR3 sequence: CASGGGRDYGYTF. The CDR3 bases are TGTGCCAGTGGGGGTGGCCGGGACTATGGCTACACCTTC. The chain recombines TRBV28 with TRBJ1-2, with D possibly TRBD1 on 5 matching bases. V was clipped by 9 bases and J by 3 bases, with 14 bases between them. CDR1 is MDHEN and CDR2 is SYDVKM in the germline V gene. The CDR3 covers 13 residues.

This clonotype was observed a handful of times. This chain connects TRBV6-9 to TRBJ1-1, with 7 nucleotides matching TRBD1. CDR3 length: 14 residues. V shed 4 bases and J 11 bases; nucleotides not matched to a gene: 13. CDR1 and CDR2 (germline): MNHGY, SVAAGI. The CDR3 DNA follows: TGTGCCAGCAGTTCCGGTGCTGCGACAGGGTCGGCTTTCTTT. Protein sequence: CASSSGAATGSAFF.

A few counts support this clonotype. A much larger clone differs from this one at a single base, so this may be a read error. The chain combines TRBV28 with TRBJ2-7; 14 bases match TRBD2. The CDR3 loop spans 15 amino acids. CDR1 MDHEN and CDR2 SYDVKM come from the germline V gene. The CDR3 region is CVSSGTSGREYEQYF. The CDR3 DNA reads TGTGTCAGCAGCGGGACTAGCGGGAGAGAGTACGAGCAGTACTTC. The whole variable domain, filled in from reference TRBV28 and TRBJ2-7, reads DVKVTQSSRYLVKRTGEKVFLECVQDMDHENMFWYRQDPGLGLRLIYFSYDVKMKEKGDIPEGYSVSREKKERFSLILESASTNQTSMYLCVSSGTSGREYEQYFGPGTRLTVT.

The sample holds many counts of this clonotype. The chain recombines TRBV30 with TRBJ1-4; D is possibly TRBD1 (6 bases). Looked up from germline, CDR1 is GTSNPN and CDR2 is SVGIG (reference sequence). The CDR3 is 13 residues long. V was trimmed by 1 base and J by 10 bases, leaving 13 bases between them. This CDR3 is CAWSAGDGGKLFF. DNA of the CDR3: TGTGCCTGGAGTGCAGGGGATGGGGGAAAACTGTTTTTT. The full variable domain, rest sourced from reference TRBV30 and TRBJ1-4, is SQTIHQWPATLVQPVGSPLSLECTVEGTSNPNLYWYRQAAGRGLQLLFYSVGIGQISSEVPQNLSASRPQDRQFILSSKKLLLSDSGFYLCAWSAGDGGKLFFGSGTQLSVL.